In this sample, the clone carrying this T cell receptor beta chain turned up a few times. As yet, its antigen is unknown. The data derive from a study of blood T cells in healthy people across ages. Study-level points and caveats: Older individuals had lower TCR beta diversity per million T cells (the decline was roughly linear).

Per the germline V gene, CDR1 is MNHNS and CDR2 is SASEGT. The CDR3 extends over 14 amino acids. Trimming cost V 2 bases and J 6 bases, with 13 bases left between them. Then a second PCR, running roughly 7 to 11 cycles, was carried out with a sample-barcoded 5' primer and a J-beta primer mix. TCRdb redid the calling of the 5' RACE reads with MiXCR, one entry per CDR3 protein. This table holds 2 million or so distinct CDR3 sequences, approximately 50% found once. The sequence was collected from a middle-aged woman in good health. Sequencing input: blood. V is TRBV6-1 and J is TRBJ1-1; weak D call: TRBD1 (5 bases). The CDR3 DNA reads as TGTGCCAGCAGTGAACTCGGGGGAGCTCCTGAAGCTTTCTTT. Its protein is CASSELGGAPEAFF.